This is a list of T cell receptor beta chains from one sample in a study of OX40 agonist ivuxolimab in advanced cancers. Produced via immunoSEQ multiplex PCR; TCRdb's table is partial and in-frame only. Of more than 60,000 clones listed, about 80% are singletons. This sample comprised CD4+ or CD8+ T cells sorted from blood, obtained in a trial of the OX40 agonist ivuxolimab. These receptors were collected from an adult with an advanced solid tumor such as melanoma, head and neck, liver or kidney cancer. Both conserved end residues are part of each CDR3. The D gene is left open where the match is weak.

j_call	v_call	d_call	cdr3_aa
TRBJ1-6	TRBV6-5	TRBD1	CASSYGQGLNSPLHF
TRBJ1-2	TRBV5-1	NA	CASSSEPGANYGYTF
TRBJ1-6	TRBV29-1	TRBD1	CSAKEGQANSPLHF
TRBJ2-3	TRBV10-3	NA	CAISESIFSGAGDTQYF
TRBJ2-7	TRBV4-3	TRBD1	CASSLETGGYEQYF
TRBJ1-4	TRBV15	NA	CATSREWGPNEGLFF
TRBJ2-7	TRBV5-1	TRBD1	CASSWAPGTGSYEQYF
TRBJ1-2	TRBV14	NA	CASSQAQLYGYTF
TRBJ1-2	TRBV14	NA	CASSQVVGNYGYTF
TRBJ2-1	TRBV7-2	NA	CASSLDPNRREQFF
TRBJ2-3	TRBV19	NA	CASSISGGRPQYF
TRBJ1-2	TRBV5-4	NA	CASSLGGRGPGDGYTF
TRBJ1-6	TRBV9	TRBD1	CASSVEGTGLISGNSPLHF
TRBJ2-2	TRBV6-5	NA	CASSRQDFTGELFF
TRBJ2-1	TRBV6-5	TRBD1	CASSRQGAYNEQFF
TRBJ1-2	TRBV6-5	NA	CASGGRGPYGYTF
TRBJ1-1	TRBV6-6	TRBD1	CASSSGQGAKAFF
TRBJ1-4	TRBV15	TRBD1	CATRDRGVNEKLFF
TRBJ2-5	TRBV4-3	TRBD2	CASSQDVGLAGGQETQYF